The entry that follows covers one TCR beta chain sequence. Its matching antigen is unknown. CDR1 and CDR2 from the germline V gene are MNHNS and SASEGT. This CDR3 has 15 residues. Trimming shortened V by 6 bases and J by 4 bases, and 18 bases separated the two germline ends. The sample comes from a study of regulatory T cells in long-lasting Graves disease. This sample's time point: newly diagnosed GD, antithyroid drugs for less than 3 months. There was RNA extracted from PBMCs, and the TCR library was made from it. Whole-study results and caveats: Persistent Graves' disease cases displayed lower TCR diversity than newly diagnosed ones. The small sample size may have reduced accuracy.

Researchers made TCR beta libraries by using iRepertoire HTBI primers and running Arm-PCR on CDR3 regions. TCRdb processed the multiplex PCR reads anew with MiXCR; each CDR3 protein has one entry. In the table there are hundreds of thousands of distinct CDR3 sequences, approximately 15% of which are singletons. The same data also went into a second study, on T cells in Graves' hyperthyroidism and ophthalmopathy. From that second work: Ophthalmopathy, as predicted by the model, came a median about seven months after the prediction.

This TCR came from a woman in her thirties with Graves disease. The V call is TRBV6-1, the J call TRBJ1-2; D is perhaps TRBD1 (6 bases). The sample here was peripheral blood mononuclear cells (PBMCs), taken at new diagnosis, from a patient treated with antithyroid drugs. Written as DNA, the CDR3 is TGTGCCAGCAGACCCCGGACAGACAGCGTCTATGGCTACACCTTC. Its protein product is CASRPRTDSVYGYTF.